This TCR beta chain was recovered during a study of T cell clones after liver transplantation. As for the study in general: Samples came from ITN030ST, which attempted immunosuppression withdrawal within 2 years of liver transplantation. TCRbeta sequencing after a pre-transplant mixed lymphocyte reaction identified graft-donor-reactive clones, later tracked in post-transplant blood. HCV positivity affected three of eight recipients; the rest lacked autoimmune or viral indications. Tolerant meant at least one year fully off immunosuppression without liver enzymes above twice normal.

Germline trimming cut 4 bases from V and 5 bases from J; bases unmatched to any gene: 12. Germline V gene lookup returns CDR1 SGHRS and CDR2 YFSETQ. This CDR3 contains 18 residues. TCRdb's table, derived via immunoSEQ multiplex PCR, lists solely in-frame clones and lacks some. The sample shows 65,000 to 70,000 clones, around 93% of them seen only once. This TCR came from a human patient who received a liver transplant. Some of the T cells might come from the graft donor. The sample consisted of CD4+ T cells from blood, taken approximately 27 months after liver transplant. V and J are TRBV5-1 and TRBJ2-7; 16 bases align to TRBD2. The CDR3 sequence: CASSPGLAGGPSNHEQYF. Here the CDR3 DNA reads TGCGCCAGCAGCCCGGGACTAGCGGGAGGGCCAAGTAACCACGAGCAGTACTTC.